These 27 T cell receptor beta chains came from one sample sequenced in a study of cytomegalovirus exposure and HLA in healthy donors. Data came from immunoSEQ multiplex PCR; TCRdb stores just in-frame clones and leaves some out. Of some 66,000 clones listed, approximately 97% are singletons. Sequencing used PBMCs. All receptors come from a woman aged 18-30 years in good health and CMV-seropositive.

The rearrangement uses TRBV5-1 and TRBJ1-2; the match to TRBD1 covers 7 bases. The germline CDR1 and CDR2 sequences are SGHRS and YFSETQ. This CDR3 has 15 residues. Trimming took 1 base from V and 6 from J; bases not matched to a gene: 9. Here the CDR3 DNA reads TGCGCCAGCAGCTTGAGGCTCGACAGGGTGAATGGCTACACCTTC. This codes for CASSLRLDRVNGYTF.

V and J are TRBV19 and TRBJ2-4; no definite D call. The V and J ends lost 5 bases and 2 bases respectively, with 7 bases between them. The CDR3 sequence is 13 residues long. The germline CDR1 and CDR2 sequences are LNHDA and SQIVND (reference sequence). CDR3 in amino acids: CASSQNTKNIQYF. The DNA of the CDR3 is TGTGCCAGTAGTCAGAATACCAAAAACATTCAGTACTTC.

This chain joins TRBV10-2 and TRBJ1-2; D is unclear. The CDR3 extends over 16 amino acids. Germline CDR1 is WSHSY and CDR2 is SAAADI. V was shortened by 2 bases and J by 5 bases, with 18 bases between the two germline ends. The CDR3 nucleotides read TGCGCCAGCAGTGAGAGTATGGTTGGTCAGGATTATGGCTACACCTTC. This translates into CASSESMVGQDYGYTF.

This chain joins TRBV9 and TRBJ1-6; D is perhaps TRBD1 (6 bases). CDR3 length: 15 residues. V was pared by 0 bases and J by 3 bases, with 7 bases between. The V gene's germline CDR1 is SGDLS and CDR2 YYNGEE. Written as DNA, the CDR3 is TGTGCCAGCAGCGTAGGGACAGTCTATAATTCACCCCTCCACTTT. Amino acid sequence: CASSVGTVYNSPLHF.

The chain couples TRBV28 to TRBJ1-5; 10 nucleotides line up with TRBD1. J lost 5 bases, V lost 8 bases, and 3 bases had no gene match. This CDR3 has 13 amino acids. CDR1 and CDR2 (germline): MDHEN, SYDVKM. CDR3 nucleotide sequence: TGTGCCAGCTGGACAGGGGGGTATCAGCCCCAGCATTTT. This codes for CASWTGGYQPQHF. The full variable domain, with the rest looked up from reference TRBV28 and TRBJ1-5, is DVKVTQSSRYLVKRTGEKVFLECVQDMDHENMFWYRQDPGLGLRLIYFSYDVKMKEKGDIPEGYSVSREKKERFSLILESASTNQTSMYLCASWTGGYQPQHFGDGTRLSIL.

This chain uses TRBV6-1 with TRBJ2-1; weak D call: TRBD1 (6 bases). V lost 7 bases and J 6 bases, leaving 7 bases between the germline ends. CDR1 is MNHNS and CDR2 is SASEGT in the germline V gene. This CDR3 spans 11 amino acids. The DNA for the CDR3 is TGTGCCAGCATGACAGGCAATGAGCAGTTCTTC. Protein sequence: CASMTGNEQFF.

V gene TRBV19 combines with J gene TRBJ1-3; TRBD1 matches 9 bases. In germline, CDR1 is LNHDA, CDR2 SQIVND (reference sequence). CDR3 length equals 16 residues. The V gene end was trimmed by 4 bases and the J gene end by 0 bases; junction bases not matched to a gene: 4. The CDR3 sequence is CASSTGTGSSGNTIYF. Here the CDR3 DNA reads TGTGCCAGTAGTACCGGGACAGGGTCCTCTGGAAACACCATATATTTT.

The rearrangement joins TRBV11-2 to TRBJ2-3; D gene unclear. Trimming removed 0 bases at V and 2 bases at J, with 9 bases between. CDR3 size: 15 residues. Germline V gives CDR1 SGHAT, CDR2 FQNNGV. The CDR3 DNA reads TGTGCCAGCAGCTTAGATCTAGGTCACACAGATACGCAGTATTTT. Encoded protein: CASSLDLGHTDTQYF.

The V and J genes are TRBV6-5 and TRBJ2-2; maybe TRBD2 (5 bases). This CDR3 contains 16 residues. Germline V gene data show CDR1 as MNHEY and CDR2 as SVGAGI. V lost 0 bases, J lost 1 base, and 9 bases lay in between. CDR3 in DNA: TGTGCCAGCAGTTACTCGCTGGGAGAGAACACCGGGGAGCTGTTTTTT. Translating it yields CASSYSLGENTGELFF.

The chain combines TRBV18 with TRBJ2-2, with 12 bases fitting TRBD1. The CDR3 totals 18 residues. Germline V gene lookup returns CDR1 KGHSH and CDR2 LQKENI. V dropped 7 bases and J dropped 1; count of bases not matched to a gene: 10. Here the CDR3 DNA reads TGTGCCAGCTACCAACCCCGGGACAGGGGGCAGAACACCGGGGAGCTGTTTTTT. Its translation: CASYQPRDRGQNTGELFF.

The chain has TRBV5-4 and TRBJ2-3; TRBD2 matches at 12 bases. This CDR3 contains 17 residues. After removal of 3 bases from V and 2 bases from J, the junction contained 7 bases not matched to a gene. Germline loops: CDR1 SGHNT, CDR2 YYREEE (reference sequence). The CDR3 DNA reads as TGTGCCAGCAGCTCTCGACTAGCGGGAGTCCTCACAGATACGCAGTATTTT. Encoded protein: CASSSRLAGVLTDTQYF.

The chain uses TRBV4-2 and TRBJ2-1, with TRBD2 matching over 11 bases. J lost 0 bases, V lost 3 bases, and 10 bases had no gene match. Germline CDR1 LGHNA, CDR2 YNFKEQ. The CDR3 totals 19 residues. The CDR3 bases are TGTGCCAGCAGCCAGGGTAGCGGGAGGGGAACCATCTCCTACAATGAGCAGTTCTTC. Translation: CASSQGSGRGTISYNEQFF.

This clone was counted only a few times. CDR3 protein: CASSLSEGAGEKLFF. DNA for the CDR3: TGTGCCAGCAGCTTAAGTGAGGGGGCCGGGGAAAAACTGTTTTTT. The V gene is TRBV7-8, the J gene TRBJ1-4; 7 bases align to TRBD1. Germline V CDR1 and CDR2: SGHVS, FQNEAQ. V was clipped by 2 bases and J by 8 bases; unmatched bases: 8. This CDR3 is built from 15 residues.

The count of this clone is one. The gene calls are TRBV27 and TRBJ2-7, with D possibly being TRBD1 (6 bases). V lost 4 bases, J lost 2 bases, and 18 bases lay in between. CDR3 size: 16 residues. Germline values: CDR1 MNHEY, CDR2 SMNVEV (reference sequence). CDR3 sequence: CASSSDSLAGPYEQYF. CDR3 coding DNA: TGTGCCAGCAGTTCGGACAGCCTTGCAGGTCCCTACGAGCAGTACTTC.

The rearrangement uses TRBV9 and TRBJ1-1, with 11 bases lining up with TRBD1. The CDR3 consists of 15 residues. V shed 4 bases and J 4 bases; nucleotides not matched to a gene: 6. Per germline, CDR1 SGDLS and CDR2 YYNGEE. The CDR3 is CASSFGQGASTEAFF. CDR3 sequence (DNA): TGTGCCAGCAGCTTTGGACAGGGGGCGTCCACTGAAGCTTTCTTT. Looking up the rest from reference TRBV9 and TRBJ1-1 gives the full variable domain: DSGVTQTPKHLITATGQRVTLRCSPRSGDLSVYWYQQSLDQGLQFLIQYYNGEERAKGNILERFSAQQFPDLHSELNLSSLELGDSALYFCASSFGQGASTEAFFGQGTRLTVV.

The CDR3, as DNA: TGTGCCAGCAGTGAAAGGGACAGCTTCTATGGCTACACCTTC. Its translation: CASSERDSFYGYTF. V gene TRBV6-1 combines with J gene TRBJ1-2; the match to TRBD1 covers 7 bases. Germline CDR1 and CDR2: MNHNS and SASEGT. This CDR3 spans 14 amino acids. V trimming: 2 bases; J trimming: 4 bases; junction bases outside the gene matches: 4.

The J gene is TRBJ1-3, the V gene TRBV7-6, with D possibly matching TRBD1 (6 bases). CDR1 is SGHVS, CDR2 FNYEAQ, per germline. V lost 0 bases and J 7 bases, leaving 10 bases between the germline ends. This CDR3 has 14 residues. The CDR3 protein is CASSLASGENTIYF. The CDR3 DNA is TGTGCCAGCAGCTTAGCCTCAGGGGAGAACACCATATATTTT.

V and J are TRBV28 and TRBJ1-2; D unresolved. This CDR3 is 13 amino acids long. CDR1 is MDHEN and CDR2 is SYDVKM in the germline V gene. V dropped 6 bases and J dropped 6 bases, with 14 bases sitting between them. The CDR3 loop reads CASRSGFPDGYTF. CDR3 coding DNA: TGTGCCAGCAGATCCGGGTTCCCCGATGGCTACACCTTC.

This sequence joins TRBV30 and TRBJ2-1; TRBD2 aligns across 10 bases. Germline assignment: CDR1 GTSNPN and CDR2 SVGIG (reference sequence). The CDR3 runs to 24 residues. The junction had 31 bases not matched to a gene; V was cut back by 5 bases and J by 0 bases. The CDR3 nucleotides read TGTGCCTGGTCCCCCCGCGAGGGGGCGAAGGAGCGGGAGGGCAGATGGAGCTCCTACAATGAGCAGTTCTTC. Its translation: CAWSPREGAKEREGRWSSYNEQFF.

This chain joins TRBV27 and TRBJ2-7, with D perhaps TRBD2 (6 bases). V was trimmed by 2 bases and J by 4 bases, leaving 9 bases between them. Germline V gene data show CDR1 as MNHEY and CDR2 as SMNVEV (reference sequence). The CDR3 is 13 amino acids. The CDR3 bases are TGTGCCAGCAGTTTAGCCGGGGGATACGAGCAGTACTTC. Its translation is CASSLAGGYEQYF.

This clone has only one observation. The chain recombines TRBV4-1 with TRBJ2-3; TRBD2 might be the D (6 bases). The germline V and J ends were trimmed by 2 bases and 0 bases, with 15 bases remaining between them. The CDR3 sequence is 17 residues long. Germline V gene data show CDR1 as MGHRA and CDR2 as YSYEKL. The CDR3 loop reads CASSQTLASTSTDTQYF. CDR3 bases: TGCGCCAGCAGCCAAACCCTAGCGAGTACTAGCACAGATACGCAGTATTTT.

The chain couples TRBV6-6 to TRBJ2-7; 7 bases map to TRBD1. J was trimmed by 1 base and V by 10 bases; bases with no gene match: 10. The CDR3 contains 14 residues. The germline V gene has CDR1 MNHNY and CDR2 SVGAGI (reference sequence). The CDR3 here is CAISGQSFSYEQYF. DNA for the CDR3: TGTGCCATCTCGGGACAGTCATTTTCCTACGAGCAGTACTTC.

CDR3: CAWIREERGYTF. As DNA, the CDR3 is TGTGCCTGGATCCGGGAGGAAAGGGGCTACACCTTC. This chain links TRBV30 with TRBJ1-2; the D is unclear. The length of the CDR3 is 12 residues. V shed 4 bases and J shed 8 bases, with 14 bases lying between them. Germline CDR1 and CDR2: GTSNPN and SVGIG (reference sequence).

The chain combines TRBV7-9 with TRBJ1-2, with D maybe TRBD1 (6 bases). Trimming took 5 bases from V and 2 from J, leaving 18 bases between them. Germline V gene data show CDR1 as SEHNR and CDR2 as FQNEAQ (reference sequence). This CDR3 is built from 16 residues. The CDR3 nucleotides read TGTGCCAGCAGCCCTACAAATTCGGACAGAAACTATGGCTACACCTTC. This translates into CASSPTNSDRNYGYTF.

This chain joins TRBV6-4 and TRBJ2-7, with D perhaps TRBD1 (6 bases). The CDR3 is 16 residues long. Germline V lookup: CDR1 MRHNA, CDR2 SNTAGT. Trimming cost V 2 bases and J 3 bases, with 17 bases left between them. The CDR3 is CASSDPARGGFYEQYF. CDR3 bases: TGTGCCAGCAGTGACCCCGCGAGAGGGGGTTTCTACGAGCAGTACTTC.

J is TRBJ1-4 and V is TRBV27; 10 nucleotides match TRBD1. This CDR3 contains 18 residues. The germline V gene encodes CDR1 MNHEY and CDR2 SMNVEV (reference sequence). With V trimmed by 2 bases and J by 5 bases, 11 bases remained unmatched. The CDR3 coding sequence is TGTGCCAGCAGTTTAATGCCTTCGAGGACAGGGGGGAATGAAAAACTGTTTTTT. It is translated as CASSLMPSRTGGNEKLFF.

This chain connects TRBV6-1 to TRBJ1-3, with 8 bases fitting TRBD1. Germline V gives CDR1 MNHNS, CDR2 SASEGT. CDR3 length equals 13 residues. V gave up 4 bases and J gave up 4 bases; unmatched junction bases: 0. The CDR3, as DNA: TGTGCCAGCAGTGGGACAGGGGGAAACACCATATATTTT. Protein sequence: CASSGTGGNTIYF.